This TCR beta chain was observed in a study of blood T cells in healthy people across ages. Each donor gave roughly 9.2 milliliters of peripheral blood. The CDR3 covers 13 residues. The V gene end was trimmed by 3 bases and the J gene end by 0 bases; junction bases not matched to a gene: 1. Germline CDR1 is GTSNPN and CDR2 is SVGIG (reference sequence). The second PCR ran about 6 to 11 cycles with a sample-barcoded 5' primer and J-beta primers. In TCRdb, the 5' RACE reads were re-called with MiXCR into one record per CDR3 protein. The data contain about 1 million distinct CDR3 sequences, less than 50% of them singletons.

This receptor was obtained from a woman aged 55-75 years in good health. The chain uses TRBV30 and TRBJ1-1, with 7 positions matching TRBD1. The sample comprised blood. The CDR3 region has the DNA TGTGCCTGGAGGGGACAGATGAACACTGAAGCTTTCTTT. Amino acids: CAWRGQMNTEAFF.